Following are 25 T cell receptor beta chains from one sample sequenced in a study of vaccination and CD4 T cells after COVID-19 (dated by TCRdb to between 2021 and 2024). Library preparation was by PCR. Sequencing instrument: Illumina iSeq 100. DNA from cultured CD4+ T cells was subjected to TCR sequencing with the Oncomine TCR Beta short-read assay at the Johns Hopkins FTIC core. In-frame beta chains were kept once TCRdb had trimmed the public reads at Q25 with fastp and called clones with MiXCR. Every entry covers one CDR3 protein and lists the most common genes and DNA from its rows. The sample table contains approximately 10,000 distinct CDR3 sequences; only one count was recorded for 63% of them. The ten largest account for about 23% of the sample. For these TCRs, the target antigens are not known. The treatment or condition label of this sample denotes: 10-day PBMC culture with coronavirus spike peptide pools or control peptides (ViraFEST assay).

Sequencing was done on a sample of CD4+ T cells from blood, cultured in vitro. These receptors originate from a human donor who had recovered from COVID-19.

CDR3 protein: CSASGYLYNEQFF. The DNA for the CDR3 is TGCAGTGCTAGCGGGTACCTGTACAATGAGCAGTTCTTC. The genes are TRBV20-1 and TRBJ2-1; D ambiguous. The V gene's germline CDR1 is DFQATT and CDR2 SNEGSKA (reference sequence). This CDR3 has 13 amino acids. The V and J ends lost 3 bases and 4 bases respectively, with 10 bases between them.

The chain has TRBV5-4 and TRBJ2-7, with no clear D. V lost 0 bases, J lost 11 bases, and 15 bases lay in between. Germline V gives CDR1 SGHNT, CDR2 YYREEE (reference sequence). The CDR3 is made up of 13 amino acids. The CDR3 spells CASSLGTGDVEYF. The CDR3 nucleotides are TGTGCCAGCAGCTTGGGAACCGGAGATGTGGAGTACTTC.

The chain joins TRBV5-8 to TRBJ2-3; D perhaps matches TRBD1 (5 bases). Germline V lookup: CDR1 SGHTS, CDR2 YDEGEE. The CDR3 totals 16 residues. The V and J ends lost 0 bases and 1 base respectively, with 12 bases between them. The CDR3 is CASSLGMDTGTDTQYF. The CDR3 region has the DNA TGTGCCAGCAGCTTGGGGATGGACACTGGCACAGATACGCAGTATTTT.

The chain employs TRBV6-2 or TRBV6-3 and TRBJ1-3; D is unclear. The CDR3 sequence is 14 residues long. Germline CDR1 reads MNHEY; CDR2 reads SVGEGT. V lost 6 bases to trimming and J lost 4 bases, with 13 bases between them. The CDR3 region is CASSNTRLGNTIYF. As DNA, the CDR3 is TGTGCCAGCAGCAACACCCGCTTGGGAAACACCATATATTTT.

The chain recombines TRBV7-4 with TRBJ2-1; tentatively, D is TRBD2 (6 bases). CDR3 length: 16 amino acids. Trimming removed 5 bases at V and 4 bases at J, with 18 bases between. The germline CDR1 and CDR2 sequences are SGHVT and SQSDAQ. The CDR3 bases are TGTGCCAGCAGCCAGAAGCGGGCGAACCCTTACAATGAGCAGTTCTTC. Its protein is CASSQKRANPYNEQFF. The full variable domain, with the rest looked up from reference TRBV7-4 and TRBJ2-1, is GAGVSQSPRYKVAKRGRDVALRCDSISGHVTLYWYRQTLGQGSEVLTYSQSDAQRDKSGRPSGRFSAERPERSVSTLKIQRTEQGDSAVYLCASSQKRANPYNEQFFGPGTRLTVL.

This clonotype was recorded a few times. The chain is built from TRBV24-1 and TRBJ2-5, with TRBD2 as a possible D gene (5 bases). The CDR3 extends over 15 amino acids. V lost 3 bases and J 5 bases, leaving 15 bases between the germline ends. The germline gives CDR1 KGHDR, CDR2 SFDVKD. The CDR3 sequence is CATSDNRDGEETQYF. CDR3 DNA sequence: TGTGCCACCAGTGATAATCGGGATGGGGAGGAGACCCAGTACTTC.

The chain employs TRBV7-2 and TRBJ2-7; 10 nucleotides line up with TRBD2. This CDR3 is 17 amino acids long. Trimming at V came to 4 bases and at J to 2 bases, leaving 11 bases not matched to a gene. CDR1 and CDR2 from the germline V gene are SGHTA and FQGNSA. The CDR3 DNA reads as TGTGCCAGCAGCTCCCTCTCAAGCGGGGGGGCCACCTACGAGCAGTACTTC. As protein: CASSSLSSGGATYEQYF.

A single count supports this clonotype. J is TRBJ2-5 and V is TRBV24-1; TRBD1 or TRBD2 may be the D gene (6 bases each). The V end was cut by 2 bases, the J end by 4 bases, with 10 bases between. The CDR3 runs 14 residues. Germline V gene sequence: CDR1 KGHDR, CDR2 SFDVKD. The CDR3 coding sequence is TGTGCCACCAGTGATTCAAGGGGGGTAGAGACCCAGTACTTC. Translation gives CATSDSRGVETQYF.

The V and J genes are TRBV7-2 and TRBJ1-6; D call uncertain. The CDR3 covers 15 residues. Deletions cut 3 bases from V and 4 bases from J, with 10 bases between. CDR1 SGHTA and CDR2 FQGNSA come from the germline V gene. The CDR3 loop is CASSLIGRYNSPLHF. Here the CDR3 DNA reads TGTGCCAGCAGCTTGATCGGCAGGTATAATTCACCCCTCCACTTT.

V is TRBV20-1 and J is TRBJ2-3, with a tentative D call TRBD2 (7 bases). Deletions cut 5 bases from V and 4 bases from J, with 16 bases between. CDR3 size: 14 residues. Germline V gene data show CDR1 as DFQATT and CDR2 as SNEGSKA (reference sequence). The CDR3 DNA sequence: TGCAGTGCTCATAGGGGGGGTTGGGCAGATACGCAGTATTTT. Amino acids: CSAHRGGWADTQYF.

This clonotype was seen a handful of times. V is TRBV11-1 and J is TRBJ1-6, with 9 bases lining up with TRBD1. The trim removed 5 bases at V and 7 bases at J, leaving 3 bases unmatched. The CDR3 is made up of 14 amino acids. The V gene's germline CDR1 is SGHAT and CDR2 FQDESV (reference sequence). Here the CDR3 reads CASSAGTGNSPLHF. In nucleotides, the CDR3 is TGTGCCAGCAGCGCCGGGACAGGGAATTCACCCCTCCACTTT.

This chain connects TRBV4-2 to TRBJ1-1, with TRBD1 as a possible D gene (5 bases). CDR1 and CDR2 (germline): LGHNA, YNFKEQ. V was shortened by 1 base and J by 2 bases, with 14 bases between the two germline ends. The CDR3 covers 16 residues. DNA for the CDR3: TGTGCCAGCAGCCAAGTTGCAGGCAGGGTAAACACTGAAGCTTTCTTT. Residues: CASSQVAGRVNTEAFF.

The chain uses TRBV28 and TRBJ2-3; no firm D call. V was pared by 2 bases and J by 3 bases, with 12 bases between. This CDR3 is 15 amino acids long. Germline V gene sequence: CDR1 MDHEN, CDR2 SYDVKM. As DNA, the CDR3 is TGTGCCAGCAGTTTAGGCAGTCGCCGAACAGATACGCAGTATTTT. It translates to CASSLGSRRTDTQYF.

CDR3 amino acids: CASSRQALNTEAFF. The CDR3 DNA sequence: TGTGCCAGCAGCAGACAGGCGCTGAACACTGAAGCTTTCTTT. The chain joins TRBV9 to TRBJ1-1; D perhaps matches TRBD1 (6 bases). The CDR3 length is 14 residues. V was shortened by 4 bases and J by 0 bases, with 10 bases between the two germline ends. CDR1 and CDR2 from the germline V gene are SGDLS and YYNGEE. The variable domain in full, with the rest retrieved from reference TRBV9 and TRBJ1-1, is DSGVTQTPKHLITATGQRVTLRCSPRSGDLSVYWYQQSLDQGLQFLIQYYNGEERAKGNILERFSAQQFPDLHSELNLSSLELGDSALYFCASSRQALNTEAFFGQGTRLTVV.

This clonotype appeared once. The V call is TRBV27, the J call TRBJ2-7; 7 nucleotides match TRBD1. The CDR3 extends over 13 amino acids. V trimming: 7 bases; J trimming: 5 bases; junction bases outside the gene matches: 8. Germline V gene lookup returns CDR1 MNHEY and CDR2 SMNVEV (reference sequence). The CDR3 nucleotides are TGTGCCAGCAAAAGGACAGGTCACGACGAGCAGTACTTC. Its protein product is CASKRTGHDEQYF.

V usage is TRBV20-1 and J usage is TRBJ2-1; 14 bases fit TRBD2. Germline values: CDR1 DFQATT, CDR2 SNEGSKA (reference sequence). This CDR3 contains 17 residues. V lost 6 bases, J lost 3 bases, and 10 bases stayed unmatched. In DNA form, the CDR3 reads TGCAGTGCGCCCGGACTAGCGGGAGGCCCCGGCTACAATGAGCAGTTCTTC. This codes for CSAPGLAGGPGYNEQFF.

CDR3 coding DNA: TGTGCCAGCAGCGTAGAGGGACACCAGAACACTGAAGCTTTCTTT. Protein product: CASSVEGHQNTEAFF. The chain combines TRBV9 with TRBJ1-1; possible D gene TRBD1, 6 bases. Germline CDR1 is SGDLS and CDR2 is YYNGEE. CDR3 length: 15 amino acids. Trimming pared 0 bases from V and 1 base from J, leaving 10 bases between.

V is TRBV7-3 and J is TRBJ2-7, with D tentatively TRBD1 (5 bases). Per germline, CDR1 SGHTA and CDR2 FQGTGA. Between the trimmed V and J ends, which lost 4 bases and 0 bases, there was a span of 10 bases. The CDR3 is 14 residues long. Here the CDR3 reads CASSSTGSSYEQYF. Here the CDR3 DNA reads TGTGCCAGCAGCTCTACAGGATCCTCCTACGAGCAGTACTTC.

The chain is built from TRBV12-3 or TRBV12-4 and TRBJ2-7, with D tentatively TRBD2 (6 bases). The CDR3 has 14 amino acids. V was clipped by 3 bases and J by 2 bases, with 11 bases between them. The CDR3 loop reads CASSFRDSTYEQYF. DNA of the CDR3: TGTGCCAGCAGTTTTCGGGACTCCACCTACGAGCAGTACTTC.

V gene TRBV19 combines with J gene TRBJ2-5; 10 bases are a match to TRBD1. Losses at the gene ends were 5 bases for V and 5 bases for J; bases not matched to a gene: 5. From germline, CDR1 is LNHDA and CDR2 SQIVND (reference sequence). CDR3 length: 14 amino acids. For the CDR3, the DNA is TGTGCCAGTAGTGAGGGACAGGGGTCGGAGACCCAGTACTTC. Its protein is CASSEGQGSETQYF.

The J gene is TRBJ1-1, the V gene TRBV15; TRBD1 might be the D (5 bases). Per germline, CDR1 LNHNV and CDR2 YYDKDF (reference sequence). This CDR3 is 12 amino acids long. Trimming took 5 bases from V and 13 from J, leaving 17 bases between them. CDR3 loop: CATSFRGEPGFF. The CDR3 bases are TGTGCCACCAGCTTTCGGGGGGAGCCGGGTTTCTTT.

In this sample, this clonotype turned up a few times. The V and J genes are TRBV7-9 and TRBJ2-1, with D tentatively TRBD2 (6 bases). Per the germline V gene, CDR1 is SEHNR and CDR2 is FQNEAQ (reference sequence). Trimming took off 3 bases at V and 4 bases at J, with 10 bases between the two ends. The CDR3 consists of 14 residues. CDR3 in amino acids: CASSFRGFYNEQFF. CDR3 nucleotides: TGTGCCAGCAGCTTTCGGGGGTTTTACAATGAGCAGTTCTTC.

CDR3 protein: CASSQERWQNLGELFF. The CDR3 DNA is TGCGCCAGCAGCCAAGAAAGATGGCAGAACCTCGGGGAGCTGTTTTTT. The chain uses TRBV4-1 and TRBJ2-2; D is undetermined. V was clipped by 0 bases and J by 7 bases, with 15 bases between them. Per the germline V gene, CDR1 is MGHRA and CDR2 is YSYEKL. CDR3 length: 16 residues.

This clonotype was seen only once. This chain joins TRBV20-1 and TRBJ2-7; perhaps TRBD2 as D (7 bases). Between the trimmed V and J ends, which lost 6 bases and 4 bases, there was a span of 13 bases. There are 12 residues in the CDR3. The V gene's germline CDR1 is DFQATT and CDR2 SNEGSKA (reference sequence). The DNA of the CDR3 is TGCAGTGCACCGGGGGGCCTATACGAGCAGTACTTC. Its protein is CSAPGGLYEQYF.

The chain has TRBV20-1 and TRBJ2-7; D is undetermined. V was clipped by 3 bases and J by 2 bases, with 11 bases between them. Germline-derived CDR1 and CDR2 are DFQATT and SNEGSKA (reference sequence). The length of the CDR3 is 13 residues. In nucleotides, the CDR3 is TGCAGTGCTAGGGAAGTCAGAACCTACGAGCAGTACTTC. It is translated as CSAREVRTYEQYF.